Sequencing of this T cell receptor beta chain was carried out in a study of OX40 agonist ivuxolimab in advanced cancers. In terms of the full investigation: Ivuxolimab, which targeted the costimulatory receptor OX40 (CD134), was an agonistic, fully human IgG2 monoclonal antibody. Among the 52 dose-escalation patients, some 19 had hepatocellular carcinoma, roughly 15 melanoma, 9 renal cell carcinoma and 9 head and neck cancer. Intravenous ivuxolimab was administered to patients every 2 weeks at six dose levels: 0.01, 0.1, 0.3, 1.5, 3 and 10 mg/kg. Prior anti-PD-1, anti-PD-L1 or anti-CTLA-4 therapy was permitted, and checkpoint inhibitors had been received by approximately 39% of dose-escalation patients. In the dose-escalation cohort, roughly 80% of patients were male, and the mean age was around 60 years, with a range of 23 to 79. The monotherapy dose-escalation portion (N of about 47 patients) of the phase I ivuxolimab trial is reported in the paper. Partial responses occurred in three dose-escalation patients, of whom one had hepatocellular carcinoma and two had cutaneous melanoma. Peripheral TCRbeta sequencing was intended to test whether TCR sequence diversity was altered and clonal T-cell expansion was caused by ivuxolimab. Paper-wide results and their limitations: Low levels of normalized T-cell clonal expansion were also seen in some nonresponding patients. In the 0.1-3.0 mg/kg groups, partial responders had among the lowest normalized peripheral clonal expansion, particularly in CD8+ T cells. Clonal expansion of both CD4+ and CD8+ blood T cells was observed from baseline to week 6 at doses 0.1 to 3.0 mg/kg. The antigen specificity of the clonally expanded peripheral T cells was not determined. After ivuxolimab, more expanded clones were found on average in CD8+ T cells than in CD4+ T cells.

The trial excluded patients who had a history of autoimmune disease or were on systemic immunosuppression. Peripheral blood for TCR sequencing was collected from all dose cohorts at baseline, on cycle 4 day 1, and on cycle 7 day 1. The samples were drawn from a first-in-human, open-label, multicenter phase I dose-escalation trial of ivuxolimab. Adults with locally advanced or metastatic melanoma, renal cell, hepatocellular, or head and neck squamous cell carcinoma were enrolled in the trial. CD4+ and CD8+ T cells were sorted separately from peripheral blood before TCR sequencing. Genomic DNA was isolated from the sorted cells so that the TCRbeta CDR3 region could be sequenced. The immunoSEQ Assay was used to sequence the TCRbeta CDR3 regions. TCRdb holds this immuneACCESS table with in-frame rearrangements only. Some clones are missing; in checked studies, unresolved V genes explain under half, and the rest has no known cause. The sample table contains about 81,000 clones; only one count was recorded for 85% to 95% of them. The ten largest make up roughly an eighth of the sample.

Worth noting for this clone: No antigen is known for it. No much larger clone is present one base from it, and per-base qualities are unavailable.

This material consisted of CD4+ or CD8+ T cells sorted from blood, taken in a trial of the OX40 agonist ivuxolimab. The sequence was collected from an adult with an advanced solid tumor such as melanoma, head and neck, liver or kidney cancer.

The nucleotide sequence is given as TGTGCCTGGTCTAAACCGCGGGAAATAACTAATGAAAAACTGTTTTTT. Its protein product is CAWSKPREITNEKLFF. The V and J segments used are TRBV30 and TRBJ1-4, with the D gene too uncertain to name. V gives up 5 bases and J gives up 1 base, and the segment between their germline ends measures 17 bases. From the germline V gene (reference sequence), CDR1 is GTSNPN and CDR2 is SVGIG. The CDR3 holds 16 amino acids from the cysteine to the phenylalanine. The retained sequence is limited to the CDR3, 48 bases, with the frame set at the first base.